This T cell receptor beta chain was profiled in a study of blood T cell repertoires in COVID-19 (dated by TCRdb to the early 2020s). For context, the study as a whole: Collaborator samples came from the United States, Italy and Spain and covered acute and convalescent phases of COVID-19. The prospective study material was composed of cDNA or gDNA derived from T cells, B-cell-depleted T cells, or PBMCs. The dataset comprised deeply sampled blood TCRbeta repertoires from subjects exposed to, actively infected with, or recovered from COVID-19. A freely available public database, intended as a resource for researchers studying the immune response to SARS-CoV-2, is where the repertoires were released. The samples were drawn from two sources: the first 160 participants of the ongoing ImmuneRACE study, and 1,000 to 1,500 subjects contributed by 6 global collaborators. Nearly every sample came with metadata listing a de-identified subject ID, COVID-19 status, age in years and sex. HLA class I and class II types, where available, came from metadata supplied by the sample provider rather than from assay-based typing. Results and caveats for the whole study, not just this receptor: The amount of clinical and demographic metadata varied by source and participant and was provided uncurated.

The immunoSEQ Assay, a bias-controlled multiplex PCR, was used to amplify TCRbeta CDR3 regions from genomic DNA. From the authors' description of their analysis: Nucleated cell counts per sample were estimated from amplification of reference gene primers within the assay. To quantify the absolute abundance of each unique TCRbeta CDR3 rearrangement, sequence reads were collapsed and filtered. For each sample, productive Simpson clonality was calculated as the square root of Simpson's diversity index across productive rearrangements. The source is immuneACCESS, and TCRdb retained only in-frame sequences with V and J called. Part of the clones is not carried over; for the studies checked, unresolved V genes explain less than half of this, and the remainder is unexplained. The DNA was the basis for D and trimming; V, J and clone size are from that table. A total of some 150,000 clones appear in this sample, about 89% of them only once. The top ten clonotypes cover roughly 2.8% of the sample.

For this clone: Its antigen is currently not known. Mismatch with germline at one junction end may stem from a read error.

For CDR1 and CDR2, the germline V gene lists SGHRS and YFSETQ. Counted from cysteine to phenylalanine, this CDR3 has 16 amino acids. The kept DNA is CDR3 alone, 48 bases in frame from the first base. The collaborating institutions used their own protocols to collect whole blood in K2EDTA tubes. For TCRbeta analysis, collaborators shipped samples in one of three forms: frozen whole blood, isolated PBMCs, or DNA extracted from either of those sample types. The rearranged segments are TRBV5-1 and TRBJ2-2; the D gene remains uncertain. The TCR originated in a man between 60 and 75 years old with acute or convalescent COVID-19. Sequenced sample: peripheral blood. The CDR3: CASTLALFSNTGELFF. The nucleotide sequence reads TGCGCCAGCACCTTGGCTCTTTTCTCGAACACCGGGGAGCTGTTTTTT.